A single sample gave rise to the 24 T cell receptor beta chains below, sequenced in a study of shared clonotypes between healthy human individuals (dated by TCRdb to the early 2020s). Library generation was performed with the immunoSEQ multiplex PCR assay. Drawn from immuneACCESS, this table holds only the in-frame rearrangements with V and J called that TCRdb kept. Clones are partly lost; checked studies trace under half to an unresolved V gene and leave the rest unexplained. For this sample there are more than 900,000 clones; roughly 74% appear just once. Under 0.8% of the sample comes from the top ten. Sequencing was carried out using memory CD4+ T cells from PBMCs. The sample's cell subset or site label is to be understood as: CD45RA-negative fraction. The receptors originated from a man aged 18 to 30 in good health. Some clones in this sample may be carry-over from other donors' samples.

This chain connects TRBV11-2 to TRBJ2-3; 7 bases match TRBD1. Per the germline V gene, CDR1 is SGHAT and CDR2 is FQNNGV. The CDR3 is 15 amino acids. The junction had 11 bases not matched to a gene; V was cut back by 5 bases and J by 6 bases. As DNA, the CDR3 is TGTGCCAGCAGCGGGGGTCTTACAGGGGTGGATACGCAGTATTTT. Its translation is CASSGGLTGVDTQYF.

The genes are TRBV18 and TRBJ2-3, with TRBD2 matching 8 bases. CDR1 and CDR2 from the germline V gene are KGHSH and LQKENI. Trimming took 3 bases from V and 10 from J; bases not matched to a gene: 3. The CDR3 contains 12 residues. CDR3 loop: CASSPQTSAQYF. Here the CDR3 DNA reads TGTGCCAGCTCACCCCAGACTAGCGCGCAGTATTTT. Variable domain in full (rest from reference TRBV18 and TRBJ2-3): NAGVMQNPRHLVRRRGQEARLRCSPMKGHSHVYWYRQLPEEGLKFMVYLQKENIIDESGMPKERFSAEFPKEGPSILRIQQVVRGDSAAYFCASSPQTSAQYFGPGTRLTVL.

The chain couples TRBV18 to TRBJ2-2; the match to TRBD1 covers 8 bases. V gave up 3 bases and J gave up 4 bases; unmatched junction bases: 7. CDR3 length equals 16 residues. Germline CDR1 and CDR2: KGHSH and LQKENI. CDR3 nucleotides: TGTGCCAGCTCACCCGGGACAGGAGTCTCCACCGGGGAGCTGTTTTTT. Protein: CASSPGTGVSTGELFF. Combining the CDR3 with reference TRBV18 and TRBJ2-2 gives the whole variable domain NAGVMQNPRHLVRRRGQEARLRCSPMKGHSHVYWYRQLPEEGLKFMVYLQKENIIDESGMPKERFSAEFPKEGPSILRIQQVVRGDSAAYFCASSPGTGVSTGELFFGEGSRLTVL.

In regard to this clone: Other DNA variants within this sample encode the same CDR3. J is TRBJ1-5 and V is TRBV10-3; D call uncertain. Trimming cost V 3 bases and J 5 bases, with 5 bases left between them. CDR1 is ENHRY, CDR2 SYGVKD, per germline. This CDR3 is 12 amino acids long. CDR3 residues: CAISDSYQPQHF. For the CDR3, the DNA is TGTGCCATCAGTGACAGTTATCAGCCCCAGCATTTT.

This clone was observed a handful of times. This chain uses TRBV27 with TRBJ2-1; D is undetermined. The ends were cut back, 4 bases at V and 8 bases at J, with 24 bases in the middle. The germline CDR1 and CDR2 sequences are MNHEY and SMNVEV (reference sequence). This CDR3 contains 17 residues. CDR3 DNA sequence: TGTGCCAGCAGTTCCCAACCTTTCTCTCGGGCCGGCGATGAGCAGTTCTTC. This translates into CASSSQPFSRAGDEQFF.

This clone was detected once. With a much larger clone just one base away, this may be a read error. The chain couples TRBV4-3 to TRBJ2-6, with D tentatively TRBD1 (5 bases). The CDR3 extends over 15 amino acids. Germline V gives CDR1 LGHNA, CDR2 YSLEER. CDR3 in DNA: TGCGCCAGCAGCCAGAGAGAGCCTGGGGCCAACGTCCCGACTTTC. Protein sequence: CASSQREPGANVPTF.

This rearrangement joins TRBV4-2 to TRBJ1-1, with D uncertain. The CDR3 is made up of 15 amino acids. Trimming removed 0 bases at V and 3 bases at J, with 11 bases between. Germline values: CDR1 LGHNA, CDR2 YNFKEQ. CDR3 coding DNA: TGTGCCAGCAGCCAAGAAATCGGCTCACACACTGAAGCTTTCTTT. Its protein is CASSQEIGSHTEAFF.

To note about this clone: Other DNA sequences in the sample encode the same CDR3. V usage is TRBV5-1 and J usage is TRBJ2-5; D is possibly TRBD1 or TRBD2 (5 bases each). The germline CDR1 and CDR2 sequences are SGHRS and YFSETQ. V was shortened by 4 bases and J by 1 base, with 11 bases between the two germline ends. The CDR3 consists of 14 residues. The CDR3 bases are TGCGCCAGCAGCCCAGGGACCGCCCAAGAGACCCAGTACTTC. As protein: CASSPGTAQETQYF.

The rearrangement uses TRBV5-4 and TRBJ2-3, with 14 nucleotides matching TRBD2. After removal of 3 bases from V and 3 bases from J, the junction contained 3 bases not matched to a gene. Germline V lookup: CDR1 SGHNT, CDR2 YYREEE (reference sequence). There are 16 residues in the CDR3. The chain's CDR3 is CASSYGTSGRTDTQYF. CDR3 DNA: TGTGCCAGCAGCTATGGGACTAGCGGGAGAACAGATACGCAGTATTTT.

CDR3 nucleotides: TGTGCCAGCAGCTTATACTACAGGACTCAGCCCCAGCATTTT. Translation: CASSLYYRTQPQHF. The chain carries TRBV5-6 and TRBJ1-5; tentative D call: TRBD1 (5 bases). Germline CDR1 and CDR2: SGHDT and YYEEEE. The CDR3 runs to 14 residues. The V and J ends lost 2 bases and 6 bases respectively, with 12 bases between them.

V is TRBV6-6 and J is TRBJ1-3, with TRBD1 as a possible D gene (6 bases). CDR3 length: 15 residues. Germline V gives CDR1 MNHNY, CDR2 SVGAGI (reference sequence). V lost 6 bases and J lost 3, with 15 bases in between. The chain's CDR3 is CASRLTGRVGNTIYF. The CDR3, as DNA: TGTGCCAGCAGACTAACAGGGCGCGTTGGAAACACCATATATTTT.

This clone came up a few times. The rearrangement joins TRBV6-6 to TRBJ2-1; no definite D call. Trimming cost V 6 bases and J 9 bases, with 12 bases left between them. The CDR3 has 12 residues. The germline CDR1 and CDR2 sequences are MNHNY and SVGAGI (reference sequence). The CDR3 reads CASRKQVSEQFF. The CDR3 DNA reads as TGTGCCAGCAGAAAACAAGTGAGTGAGCAGTTCTTC.

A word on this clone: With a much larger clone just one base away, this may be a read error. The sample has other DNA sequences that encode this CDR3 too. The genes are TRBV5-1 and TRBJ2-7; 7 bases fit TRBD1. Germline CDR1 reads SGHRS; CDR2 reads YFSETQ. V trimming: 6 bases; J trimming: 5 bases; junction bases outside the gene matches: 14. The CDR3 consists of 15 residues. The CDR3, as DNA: TGCGCCAGCAAACAAGGGGGCGGAAGCCTCCACGAGCAGTACTTC. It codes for CASKQGGGSLHEQYF. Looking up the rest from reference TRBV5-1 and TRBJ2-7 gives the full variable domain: KAGVTQTPRYLIKTRGQQVTLSCSPISGHRSVSWYQQTPGQGLQFLFEYFSETQRNKGNFPGRFSGRQFSNSRSEMNVSTLELGDSALYLCASKQGGGSLHEQYFGPGTRLTVT.

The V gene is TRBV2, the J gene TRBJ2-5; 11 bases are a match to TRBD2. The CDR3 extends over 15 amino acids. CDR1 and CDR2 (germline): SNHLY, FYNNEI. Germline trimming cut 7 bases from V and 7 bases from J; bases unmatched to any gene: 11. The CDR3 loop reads CASIRRLAGGGTQYF. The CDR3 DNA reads TGTGCCAGCATAAGGAGGCTAGCGGGGGGAGGGACCCAGTACTTC. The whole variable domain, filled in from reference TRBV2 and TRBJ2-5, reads EPEVTQTPSHQVTQMGQEVILRCVPISNHLYFYWYRQILGQKVEFLVSFYNNEISEKSEIFDDQFSVERPDGSNFTLKIRSTKLEDSAMYFCASIRRLAGGGTQYFGPGTRLLVL.

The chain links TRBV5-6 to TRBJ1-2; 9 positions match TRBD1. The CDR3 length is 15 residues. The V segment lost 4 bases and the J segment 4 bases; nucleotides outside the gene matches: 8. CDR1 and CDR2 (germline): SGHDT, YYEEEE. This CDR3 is CASSPGGQGPYGYTF. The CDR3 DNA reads TGTGCCAGCAGCCCGGGCGGACAGGGGCCCTATGGCTACACCTTC.

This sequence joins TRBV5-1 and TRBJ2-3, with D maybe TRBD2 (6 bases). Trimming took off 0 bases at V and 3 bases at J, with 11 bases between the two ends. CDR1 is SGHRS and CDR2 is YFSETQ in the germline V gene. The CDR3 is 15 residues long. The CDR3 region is CASSLGVGGTDTQYF. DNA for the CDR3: TGCGCCAGCAGCTTGGGTGTGGGGGGAACAGATACGCAGTATTTT. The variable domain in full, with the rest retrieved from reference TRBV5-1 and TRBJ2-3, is KAGVTQTPRYLIKTRGQQVTLSCSPISGHRSVSWYQQTPGQGLQFLFEYFSETQRNKGNFPGRFSGRQFSNSRSEMNVSTLELGDSALYLCASSLGVGGTDTQYFGPGTRLTVL.

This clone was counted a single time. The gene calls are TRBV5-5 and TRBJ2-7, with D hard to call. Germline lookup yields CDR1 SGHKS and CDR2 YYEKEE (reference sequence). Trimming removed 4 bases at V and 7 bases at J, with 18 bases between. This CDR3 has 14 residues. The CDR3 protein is CASSRNEPRGEQYF. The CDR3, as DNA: TGTGCCAGCAGCAGGAACGAGCCACGTGGGGAGCAGTACTTC.

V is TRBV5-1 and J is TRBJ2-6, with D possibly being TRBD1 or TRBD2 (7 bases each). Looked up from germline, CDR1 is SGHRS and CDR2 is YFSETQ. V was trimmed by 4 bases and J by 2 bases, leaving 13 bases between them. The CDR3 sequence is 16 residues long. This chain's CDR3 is CASSPRGGAGANVLTF. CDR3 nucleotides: TGCGCCAGCAGCCCCAGGGGGGGGGCTGGGGCCAACGTCCTGACTTTC.

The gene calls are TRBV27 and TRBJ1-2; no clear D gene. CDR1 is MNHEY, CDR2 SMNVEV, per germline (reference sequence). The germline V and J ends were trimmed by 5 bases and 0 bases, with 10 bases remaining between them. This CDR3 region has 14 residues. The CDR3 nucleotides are TGTGCCAGCAGTCTTTCGTTAGCTAACTATGGCTACACCTTC. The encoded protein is CASSLSLANYGYTF.

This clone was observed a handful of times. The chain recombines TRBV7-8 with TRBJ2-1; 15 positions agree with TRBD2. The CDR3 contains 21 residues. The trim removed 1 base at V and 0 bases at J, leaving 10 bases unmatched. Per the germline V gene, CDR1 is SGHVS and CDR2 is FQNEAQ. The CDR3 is CASSLVGRTSGRVSSYNEQFF. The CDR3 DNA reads TGTGCCAGCAGCTTAGTTGGGAGGACTAGCGGGAGGGTCAGCTCCTACAATGAGCAGTTCTTC. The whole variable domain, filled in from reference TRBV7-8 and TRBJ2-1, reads GAGVSQSPRYKVAKRGQDVALRCDPISGHVSLFWYQQALGQGPEFLTYFQNEAQLDKSGLPSDRFFAERPEGSVSTLKIQRTQQEDSAVYLCASSLVGRTSGRVSSYNEQFFGPGTRLTVL.

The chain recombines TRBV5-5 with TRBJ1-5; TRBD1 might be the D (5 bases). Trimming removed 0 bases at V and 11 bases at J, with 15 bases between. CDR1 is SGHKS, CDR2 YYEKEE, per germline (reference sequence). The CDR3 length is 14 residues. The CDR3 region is CASSLEGQTGAQHF. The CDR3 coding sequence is TGTGCCAGCAGCTTGGAGGGGCAGACCGGAGCCCAGCATTTT.

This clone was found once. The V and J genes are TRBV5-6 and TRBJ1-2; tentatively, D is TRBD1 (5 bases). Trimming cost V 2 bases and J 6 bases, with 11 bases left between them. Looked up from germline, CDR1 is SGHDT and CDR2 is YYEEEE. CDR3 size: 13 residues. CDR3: CASSFGAGDGYTF. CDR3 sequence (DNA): TGTGCCAGCAGCTTTGGGGCAGGAGATGGCTACACCTTC.

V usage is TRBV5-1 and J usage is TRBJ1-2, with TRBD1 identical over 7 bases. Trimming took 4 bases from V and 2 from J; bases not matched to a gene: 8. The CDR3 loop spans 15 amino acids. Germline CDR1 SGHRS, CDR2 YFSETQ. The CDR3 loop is CASSLQGQSNYGYTF. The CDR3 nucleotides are TGCGCCAGCAGCCTCCAGGGACAGTCAAACTATGGCTACACCTTC.

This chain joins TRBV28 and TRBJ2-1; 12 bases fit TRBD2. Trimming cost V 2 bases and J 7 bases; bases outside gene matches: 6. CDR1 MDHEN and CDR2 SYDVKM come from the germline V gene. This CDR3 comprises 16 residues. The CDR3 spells CASSLLVTSGSNEQFF. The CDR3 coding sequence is TGTGCCAGCAGTTTACTAGTGACTAGCGGGAGTAATGAGCAGTTCTTC. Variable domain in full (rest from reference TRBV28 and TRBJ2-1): DVKVTQSSRYLVKRTGEKVFLECVQDMDHENMFWYRQDPGLGLRLIYFSYDVKMKEKGDIPEGYSVSREKKERFSLILESASTNQTSMYLCASSLLVTSGSNEQFFGPGTRLTVL.